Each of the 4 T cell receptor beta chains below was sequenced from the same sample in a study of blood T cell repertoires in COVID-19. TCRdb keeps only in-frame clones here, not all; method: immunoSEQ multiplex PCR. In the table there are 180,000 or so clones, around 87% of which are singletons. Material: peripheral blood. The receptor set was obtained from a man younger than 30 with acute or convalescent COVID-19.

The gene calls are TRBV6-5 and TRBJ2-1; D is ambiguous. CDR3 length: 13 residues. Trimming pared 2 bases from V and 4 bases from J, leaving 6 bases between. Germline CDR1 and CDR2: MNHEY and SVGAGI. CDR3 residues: CASSYNLYNEQFF. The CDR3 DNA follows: TGTGCCAGCAGTTACAATTTATACAATGAGCAGTTCTTC.

The CDR3 here is CASSRGTGAEQYV. CDR3 coding DNA: TGTGCCAGCTCACGGGGGACAGGGGCCGAGCAGTACGTC. The chain employs TRBV18 and TRBJ2-7; 10 bases map to TRBD1. The V segment lost 4 bases and the J segment 6 bases; nucleotides outside the gene matches: 3. CDR1 and CDR2 from the germline V gene are KGHSH and LQKENI. The CDR3 length is 13 residues.

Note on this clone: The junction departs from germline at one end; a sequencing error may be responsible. This CDR3 is CSVKETSVTGELFF. The CDR3 nucleotides are TGCAGCGTTAAAGAGACTAGCGTAACCGGGGAGCTGTTTTTT. V usage is TRBV29-1 and J usage is TRBJ2-2; the match to TRBD2 covers 8 bases. The CDR3 has 14 amino acids. Germline loops: CDR1 SQVTM, CDR2 ANQGSEA.

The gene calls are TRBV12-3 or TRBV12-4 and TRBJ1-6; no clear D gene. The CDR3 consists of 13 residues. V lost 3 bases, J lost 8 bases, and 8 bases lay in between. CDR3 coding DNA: TGTGCCAGCAGTTTCCTAGTTGATTCACCCCTCCACTTT. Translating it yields CASSFLVDSPLHF.